This TCR beta chain was retrieved from a study of CD8 T cells in ankylosing spondylitis. Making the TCR beta libraries involved quantitative 5'-RACE with molecular barcodes. TCRdb itself ran the 5' RACE reads through MiXCR, one entry per CDR3 protein. Among about 540,000 distinct CDR3 sequences listed, about an eighth were seen once. Regarding this clonotype: Its antigen remains unidentified.

The CDR3 consists of 16 residues. The trim removed 5 bases at V and 0 bases at J, leaving 1 base unmatched. Whole-study results and caveats: Matched ankylosing spondylitis synovial fluid reportedly contained a significantly enriched population of disease-linked clones. Some motif variants were previously reported in reactive arthritis synovial fluid and blood. Relatively rare in peripheral blood, disease-linked clones were also CD8+. What appeared characteristic of ankylosing spondylitis blood was a TCR beta motif of 7 or 8 highly homologous variants.

This receptor was taken from a male donor with ankylosing spondylitis. Sequencing was done on a sample of blood, either unsorted or a sorted T cell fraction (not recorded which). The chain combines TRBV12-3 or TRBV12-4 with TRBJ2-1; 13 nucleotides align to TRBD2. As DNA, the CDR3 is TGTGCCAGCAGTGGGACTAGCGGGGACTCCTACAATGAGCAGTTCTTC. Residues: CASSGTSGDSYNEQFF.